This T cell receptor beta chain emerged from a study of blood T cells in healthy people across ages (dated by TCRdb to 2015 to 2017). With regard to the full study: Template switching captured roughly one uniquely barcoded TCR beta cDNA molecule per two T cells in model experiments. For two donors (one aged 18 to 30 and one aged 80 or older), the study analyzed two additional independent replicas of 1 million unique cDNA reads from the same blood draw. Four age groups were formed from the donors: young (average about 17 years), middle-aged (just under 40), aged (around 62) and long-lived (roughly 88). To track age-related changes in TCR beta repertoire diversity, the study relied on deep sequencing normalized with unique cDNA molecular identifiers. To avoid experimental bias, donors of different ages were spread randomly across the sequencing lanes. The study at large found these results: Donor CMV infection status was unknown, potentially confounding age-related changes in expanded clonotypes. There was a strong correlation between observed TCR beta diversity and the percentage of naive T cells measured by flow cytometry. Estimates of total diversity from one million sequenced T cells were regarded as lower bounds and underestimates. As age increased, observed TCR beta diversity per million T cells dropped in a roughly linear way, and a significant reduction was already evident by age about 40. Because profiling used bulk unsorted PBMCs, naive and antigen-experienced compartments could not be compared conclusively. The long-lived group showed more naive CD4+ T cells, fewer expanded clones and increased TCR diversity than the aged group, suggesting age selection.

Library creation used 5' RACE. Sequencer: Illumina HiSeq 2500. A second roughly 7 to 11 cycle PCR used a sample-barcoded 5' primer and a J-beta primer mix. Each TCR beta cDNA molecule received a unique molecular identifier from a template-switch 5' adaptor carrying 12 random nucleotides. Each sample yielded at least 2.5 million CDR3-containing paired-end reads. The Mint cDNA synthesis kit, primed by a TRBC-specific oligonucleotide, was used to synthesize first-strand cDNA from all RNA. After uracil-DNA glycosylase treatment, a first 18-cycle PCR used universal primers M1SS and BC2_uni_R on all cDNA. In the original analysis: Each sample was normalized by randomly selecting 1 million high-quality reads, each carrying a distinct molecular identifier. Reads sharing molecular identifiers were discarded rather than binned into consensus sequences. MiTCR, with a Q25 quality threshold and the strictest error-elimination algorithm, was used for CDR3 identification, clonotype clustering and error correction. A nonparametric unseen species model with Euler transformation was used to estimate a lower bound on total TCR beta diversity. The public reads were reprocessed in TCRdb via fastp at Q25 and MiXCR, keeping in-frame beta chains. Records with the same CDR3 protein are collapsed into one entry carrying the most frequent genes and DNA. In this record, the V and J calls reflect TCRdb's handling and not the investigators' own analysis. The sample table holds 1.2 million to 1.5 million distinct CDR3 sequences, of which roughly 59% were seen once. The ten largest clones represent over 6.5% of the sample.

The donors were roughly 40 Caucasian individuals from Russia, aged roughly 6 to 100 years, who were systemically healthy. Approximately 10 milliliters of peripheral blood were collected from each donor into EDTA-treated Vacutainer tubes. Ficoll-Paque density-gradient centrifugation was used to isolate PBMCs, with at least 6 million obtained per sample. Trizol reagent was used to extract total RNA from the PBMCs, yielding at least 5.5 micrograms per sample. The percentages of naive CD45RAhigh/CD27high T cells were determined by flow cytometry on a PBMC aliquot from every donor. The CDR3 runs 16 residues from the cysteine to the phenylalanine. CDR3 DNA is the only sequence kept; it has 48 bases, read in frame from the first base. V trim: 2 bases; J trim: 3 bases; unmatched bases: 9. Taken from the germline V gene, the CDR1 and CDR2 loops are SNHLY and FYNNEI. A word on this clonotype: The clone's antigen remains unknown. Per-base quality was not reported, and no clone a single base away is much larger than it.

Sample: blood. The sequence was collected from a man between 18 and 29 years old in good health. The rearrangement combines TRBV2 with TRBJ2-5; 7 bases in the junction line up with TRBD1. The nucleotide sequence is given as TGTGCCAGCAGTGAACCTAGGGACAGCCCGAAAGAGACCCAGTACTTC. Translated, it gives CASSEPRDSPKETQYF.